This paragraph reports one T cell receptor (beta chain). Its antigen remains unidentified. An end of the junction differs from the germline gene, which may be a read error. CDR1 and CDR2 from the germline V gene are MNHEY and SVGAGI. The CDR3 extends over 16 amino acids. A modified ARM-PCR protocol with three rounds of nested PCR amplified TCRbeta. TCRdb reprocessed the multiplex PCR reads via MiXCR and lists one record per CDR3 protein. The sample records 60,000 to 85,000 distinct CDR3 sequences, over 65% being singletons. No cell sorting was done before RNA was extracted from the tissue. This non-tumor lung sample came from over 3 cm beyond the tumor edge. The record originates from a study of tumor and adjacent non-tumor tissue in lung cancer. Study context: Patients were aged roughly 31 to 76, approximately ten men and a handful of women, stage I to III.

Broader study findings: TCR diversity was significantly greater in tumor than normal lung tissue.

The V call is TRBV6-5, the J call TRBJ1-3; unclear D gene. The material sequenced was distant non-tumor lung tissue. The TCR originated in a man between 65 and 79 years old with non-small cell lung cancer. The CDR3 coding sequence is TGTGCCAGTAGTTACTCGTTCGAGAGCTCTGGAAACACCACATGTTTT. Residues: CASSYSFESSGNTTCF.